This T cell receptor (beta chain) emerged from a study of CD8 T cells in ankylosing spondylitis. General study points: One TCR beta motif, made up of roughly 8 highly homologous variants, appeared characteristic of ankylosing spondylitis blood. Past studies reported some motif variants in reactive arthritis synovial fluid and blood.

The CDR3 totals 13 residues. Germline V lookup: CDR1 SQVTM, CDR2 ANQGSEA. The V and J ends lost 6 bases and 0 bases, in that order; junction bases with no gene match: 3. TCRdb recomputed calls from the 5' RACE reads with MiXCR, one row per CDR3 protein. The sample carries 450,000 to 550,000 distinct CDR3 sequences, roughly 5% recorded once. This clonotype was picked up many times. Antigen specificity is unknown. The receptor was derived from a male donor with ankylosing spondylitis. Sequencing was done on a sample of blood, either unsorted or a sorted T cell fraction (not recorded which). The chain carries TRBV29-1 and TRBJ1-1; 8 bases match TRBD1. CDR3 bases: TGCAGCGTGAGGACAGGGTTGAACACTGAAGCTTTCTTT. Translating it yields CSVRTGLNTEAFF.